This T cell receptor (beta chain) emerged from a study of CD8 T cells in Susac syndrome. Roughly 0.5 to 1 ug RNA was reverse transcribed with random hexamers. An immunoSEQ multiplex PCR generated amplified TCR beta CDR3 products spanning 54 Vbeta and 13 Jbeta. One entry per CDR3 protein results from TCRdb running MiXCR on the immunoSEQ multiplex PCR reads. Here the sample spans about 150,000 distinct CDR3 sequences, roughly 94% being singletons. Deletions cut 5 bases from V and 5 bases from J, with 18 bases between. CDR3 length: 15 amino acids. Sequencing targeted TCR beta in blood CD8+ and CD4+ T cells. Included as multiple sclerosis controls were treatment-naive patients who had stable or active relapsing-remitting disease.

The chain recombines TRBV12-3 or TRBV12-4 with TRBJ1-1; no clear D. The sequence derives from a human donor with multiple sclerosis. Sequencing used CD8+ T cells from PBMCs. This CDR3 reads CASSASGPRGTEAFF. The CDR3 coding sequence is TGTGCCAGCAGTGCCTCCGGGCCGAGAGGGACTGAAGCTTTCTTT.